Shown below are 11 T cell receptor beta chains from a single sample sequenced in a study of tumor-infiltrating lymphocytes in primary liver carcinoma. Blood RNA was derived from unsorted whole blood, and germline DNA was extracted too. TCR beta cDNA came from roughly 450 ng total RNA, primed with a constant-region primer. Libraries for TCR beta were built through three nested multiplex PCR rounds, which together made up a slightly modified ARM-PCR procedure. TRBV1-TRBV30 forward primers paired with a C-beta reverse primer were used in the first two PCR rounds, which ran roughly 9 cycles each. One entry per CDR3 protein, called by TCRdb with MiXCR from the multiplex PCR reads. The data show about 330,000 distinct CDR3 sequences, about two thirds seen once. The sequenced material came from peripheral blood. All receptors come from a man in his forties with primary liver carcinoma and hepatitis B virus infection.

The chain couples TRBV18 to TRBJ1-3; D gene ambiguous. The CDR3 consists of 18 residues. The germline gives CDR1 KGHSH, CDR2 LQKENI. V was trimmed by 1 base and J by 0 bases, leaving 16 bases between them. CDR3 amino acids: CASSPLSLSLLSGNTIYF. The CDR3 bases are TGTGCCAGCTCACCACTCAGTTTGTCTCTCCTCTCTGGAAACACCATATATTTT.

This clonotype was found a few times. This may be a read error, as it is one base from a much larger clone. J is TRBJ2-1 and V is TRBV14, with D possibly TRBD2 on 7 matching bases. Germline-derived CDR1 and CDR2 are SGHDN and FVKESK. Trimming left V 8 bases short and J 2 bases short, with 25 bases between. CDR3 length equals 18 residues. CDR3 DNA sequence: TGTGCCAGCTCACCGGGACAAAGAAAGCGGGACCCCTACAATGAGCAGTTCTTC. This codes for CASSPGQRKRDPYNEQFF. Full variable domain (outside the CDR3, taken from reference TRBV14 and TRBJ2-1): EAGVTQFPSHSVIEKGQTVTLRCDPISGHDNLYWYRRVMGKEIKFLLHFVKESKQDESGMPNNRFLAERTGGTYSTLKVQPAELEDSGVYFCASSPGQRKRDPYNEQFFGPGTRLTVL.

The V call is TRBV6-2 or TRBV6-3, the J call TRBJ2-1, with D possibly being TRBD2 (5 bases). The CDR3 covers 14 residues. Germline V lookup: CDR1 MNHEY, CDR2 SVGEGT. The germline V and J ends were trimmed by 8 bases and 4 bases, with 15 bases remaining between them. CDR3 DNA: TGTGCCAGCGGCGTAGGAGGAGAGTACAATGAGCAGTTCTTC. Translated: CASGVGGEYNEQFF.

The V gene is TRBV23-1, the J gene TRBJ1-1; no clear D gene. TRBV23-1 is an open reading frame whose function is uncertain. The ends were cut back, 0 bases at V and 0 bases at J, with 5 bases in the middle. This CDR3 spans 14 amino acids. DNA of the CDR3: TGCGCCAGCAGTCAATCCGTAATGAACACTGAAGCTTTCTTT. This translates into CASSQSVMNTEAFF.

This clonotype occurred a few times. A much more abundant neighbour one base away suggests this may be a read error. The chain has TRBV29-1 and TRBJ2-2; maybe TRBD2 (5 bases). Germline V gene lookup returns CDR1 SQVTM and CDR2 ANQGSEA. The CDR3 length is 11 residues. The CDR3 reads CSAEYAGELLF. The CDR3 DNA is TGCAGCGCCGAATACGCCGGGGAGCTGTTATTT.

This sequence joins TRBV5-1 and TRBJ2-6; D unresolved. V was shortened by 5 bases and J by 1 base, with 13 bases between the two germline ends. In germline, CDR1 is SGHRS, CDR2 YFSETQ. The CDR3 spans 16 residues. Here the CDR3 DNA reads TGCGCCAGCAGTCGAGCGACTTCGTCTGGGGCCAACGTCCTGACTTTC. Translated, it gives CASSRATSSGANVLTF.

On this clonotype: Given a much more abundant clone one base away, this may be a read error. This chain joins TRBV28 and TRBJ2-5; 10 nucleotides line up with TRBD1. Germline CDR1 is MDHEN and CDR2 is SYDVKM. V shed 7 bases and J 4 bases; nucleotides not matched to a gene: 6. The CDR3 is 14 amino acids. The chain's CDR3 is CASILRQGAETQYF. Written as DNA, the CDR3 is TGTGCCAGCATTCTTCGACAGGGGGCAGAGACCCAGTACTTC.

Regarding this clonotype: This may stem from a read error, because a much larger clone lies one nucleotide away. CDR3 nucleotides: TGTGCTAGTGGTTATGGAGGGGTAGCTGGCACCCGGGAGCTGTTTTTT. Amino acid sequence: CASGYGGVAGTRELFF. The rearrangement joins TRBV12-5 to TRBJ2-2; TRBD2 is a possible D gene (6 bases). This CDR3 has 16 amino acids. Germline lookup yields CDR1 LGHNT and CDR2 FRNRAP.

As regards this clonotype: A clone one base away is much larger, so this may be a read error. The chain carries TRBV28 and TRBJ2-1; D may be TRBD2 (6 bases). CDR3 length: 14 amino acids. V was cut by 6 bases and J by 3 bases, with 12 bases left in between. The germline CDR1 and CDR2 sequences are MDHEN and SYDVKM. The CDR3 bases are TGTGCCAGCAGGGATAACGGGGGCTACAATGAGCAGTTCTTC. It encodes CASRDNGGYNEQFF. The full variable domain, in which reference TRBV28 and TRBJ2-1 provide the parts outside the CDR3, is DVKVTQSSRYLVKRTGEKVFLECVQDMDHENMFWYRQDPGLGLRLIYFSYDVKMKEKGDIPEGYSVSREKKERFSLILESASTNQTSMYLCASRDNGGYNEQFFGPGTRLTVL.

The J gene is TRBJ2-5, the V gene TRBV11-2; either TRBD1 or TRBD2 may fit D (6 bases each). The CDR3 is 18 amino acids. Germline values: CDR1 SGHAT, CDR2 FQNNGV. The ends were cut back, 5 bases at V and 2 bases at J, with 24 bases in the middle. The CDR3 region is CASSLGLGAHSAQETQYF. In DNA, the CDR3 is TGTGCCAGCAGCCTGGGACTGGGGGCGCATTCCGCGCAAGAGACCCAGTACTTC.

On this clonotype: The germline gene is not matched at one end of the junction; a read error may be the cause. The chain employs TRBV11-2 and TRBJ2-1; 11 bases are a match to TRBD2. The V gene's germline CDR1 is SGHAT and CDR2 FQNNGV. The CDR3 is made up of 16 amino acids. The CDR3 DNA reads as TGTGCCAGCAGCTACGGAACTAGCGGGGGATACAATGAACAGTTCTTC. It encodes CASSYGTSGGYNEQFF. The variable domain in full, completed from reference TRBV11-2 and TRBJ2-1, reads EAGVAQSPRYKIIEKRQSVAFWCNPISGHATLYWYQQILGQGPKLLIQFQNNGVVDDSQLPKDRFSAERLKGVDSTLKIQPAKLEDSAVYLCASSYGTSGGYNEQFFGPGTRLTVL.